This T cell receptor (beta chain) stems from a study of blood T cell repertoires in COVID-19. Overall study context: From the United States, Italy and Spain came samples of acute and convalescent COVID-19.

Patients at the Seattle site were enrolled during active infection and followed longitudinally. Germline-derived CDR1 and CDR2 are MNHNS and SASEGT. The CDR3 length is 14 residues. V trimming: 5 bases; J trimming: 7 bases; junction bases outside the gene matches: 9. Sequencing was performed with immunoSEQ multiplex PCR; in TCRdb, only in-frame clones are kept and a portion is missing. This table holds 100,000 to 150,000 clones, 65% to 85% found once. V is TRBV6-1 and J is TRBJ1-2; TRBD1 matches 8 bases. Material for sequencing was peripheral blood. This clonotype originated in a man younger than 40 with COVID-19, enrolled during active disease. As DNA, the CDR3 is TGTGCCAGCAGTTATGGCGGACAGGGAGGTGGCTACACCTTC. The encoded protein is CASSYGGQGGGYTF.